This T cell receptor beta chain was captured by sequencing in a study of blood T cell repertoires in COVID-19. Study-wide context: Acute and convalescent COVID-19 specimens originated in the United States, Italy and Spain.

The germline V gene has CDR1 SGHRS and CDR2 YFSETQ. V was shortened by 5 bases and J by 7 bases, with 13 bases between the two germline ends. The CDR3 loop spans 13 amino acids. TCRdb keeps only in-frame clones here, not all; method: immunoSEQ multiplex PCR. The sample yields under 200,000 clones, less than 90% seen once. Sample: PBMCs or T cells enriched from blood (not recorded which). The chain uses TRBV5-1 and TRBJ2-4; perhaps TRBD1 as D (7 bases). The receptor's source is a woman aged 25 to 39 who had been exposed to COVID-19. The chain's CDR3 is CASSLRGQNIQYF. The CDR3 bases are TGCGCCAGCAGTTTGCGGGGACAGAACATTCAGTACTTC. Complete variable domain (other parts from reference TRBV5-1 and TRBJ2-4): KAGVTQTPRYLIKTRGQQVTLSCSPISGHRSVSWYQQTPGQGLQFLFEYFSETQRNKGNFPGRFSGRQFSNSRSEMNVSTLELGDSALYLCASSLRGQNIQYFGAGTRLSVL.